This T cell receptor (beta chain) was sequenced during a study of patients and donors after allogeneic stem cell transplantation. The CDR3 is made up of 14 amino acids. Looked up from germline, CDR1 is SGHNT and CDR2 is YYREEE (reference sequence). V was clipped by 2 bases and J by 1 base, with 7 bases between them. Each CDR3 protein gets one entry after TCRdb re-called the RT-PCR reads with MiXCR. Of approximately 10,000 distinct CDR3 sequences in the sample, roughly 6.4% are singletons; the top ten hold roughly a quarter. This clonotype was recorded at least ten times. The receptor was derived from a human donor who was either an allogeneic HSCT recipient or a stem cell or donor lymphocyte infusion donor (not recorded which). It is not recorded whose cells these are; they may come from a transplant donor. The sequenced sample was blood, either unsorted or a sorted T cell fraction (not recorded which). This rearrangement joins TRBV5-4 to TRBJ2-1; D unresolved. This CDR3 is CASSFQRSYNEQFF. The DNA for the CDR3 is TGTGCCAGCAGCTTCCAGCGATCCTACAATGAGCAGTTCTTC.